The clone carrying this TCR beta chain was observed a handful of times. The antigen is not known. Every subset had its genomic DNA shared out evenly among several immunoSEQ plates. Study processing details: ImmunoSEQ only sent back junction sequences with no quality scores, so filtering was done differently. Here immunoSEQ multiplex PCR was the method, and the copy in TCRdb shows in-frame clones only, minus some. V and J calls and clone size follow that table, whereas D and trimming were derived from the DNA. The table records roughly 890,000 clones, nearly 95% of them present only once. The CDR3 is made up of 15 amino acids. V was cut by 5 bases and J by 0 bases, with 13 bases left in between. Germline V gene data show CDR1 as MDHEN and CDR2 as SYDVKM. This sample was included in a study of shared clonotypes between healthy human individuals. Study conclusions and caveats: Across subsets, estimated richness was generally greater for naive than for memory populations. In a few donors, 4.5% to 5.5% of naive CD4 clonotypes appeared in common.

CD45RO-negative, CCR7-positively selected cells formed the naive CD8 fraction, excluding terminally differentiated effector memory CD45RA+ cells. Sequencing was done on a sample of naive CD8+ T cells sorted from blood. The chain employs TRBV28 and TRBJ1-2; weak D call: TRBD1 (6 bases). This sequence originates from a man aged 30 to 45 in good health. CDR3 sequence reads: CASSPRDKTNYGYTF. The CDR3 bases are TGTGCCAGCAGTCCAAGGGACAAAACTAACTATGGCTACACCTTC.